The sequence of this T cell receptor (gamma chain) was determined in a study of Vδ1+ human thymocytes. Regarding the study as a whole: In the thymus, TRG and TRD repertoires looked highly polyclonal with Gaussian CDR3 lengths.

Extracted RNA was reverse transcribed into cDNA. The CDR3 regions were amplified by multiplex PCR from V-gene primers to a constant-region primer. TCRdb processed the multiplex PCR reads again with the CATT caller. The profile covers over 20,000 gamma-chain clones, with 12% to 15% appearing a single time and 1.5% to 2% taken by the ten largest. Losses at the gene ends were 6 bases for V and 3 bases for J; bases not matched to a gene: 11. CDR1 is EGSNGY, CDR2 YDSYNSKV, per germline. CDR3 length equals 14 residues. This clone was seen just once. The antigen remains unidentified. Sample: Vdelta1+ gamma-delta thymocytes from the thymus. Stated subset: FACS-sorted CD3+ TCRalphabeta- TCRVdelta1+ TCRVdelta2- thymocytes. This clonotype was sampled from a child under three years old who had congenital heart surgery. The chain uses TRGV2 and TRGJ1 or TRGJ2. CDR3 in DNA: TGTGCCACCTGGTCCGGACATTCTTATTATAAGAAACTCTTT. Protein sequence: CATWSGHSYYKKLF.